The next 17 T cell receptor beta chains were all read from a single sample in a study of control samples from healthy donors and cancer patients. Profiled with immunoSEQ multiplex PCR; TCRdb holds only in-frame clones, not every one. This table holds about 50,000 clones, roughly nine tenths found once. Specimen: PBMCs. The source of these receptors is a man in his thirties or forties with colorectal cancer.

The chain uses TRBV6-1 and TRBJ1-2; 8 bases agree with TRBD1. The V gene end was trimmed by 3 bases and the J gene end by 0 bases; junction bases not matched to a gene: 9. CDR1 is MNHNS, CDR2 SASEGT, per germline. This CDR3 is built from 17 residues. This chain's CDR3 is CASSELGQEYSNYGYTF. For the CDR3, the DNA is TGTGCCAGCAGTGAGCTGGGACAGGAGTATTCTAACTATGGCTACACCTTC.

The rearrangement links TRBV6-5 to TRBJ2-3; 8 nucleotides line up with TRBD2. Germline V gives CDR1 MNHEY, CDR2 SVGAGI. The CDR3 consists of 14 residues. The ends lost 6 bases at V and 7 bases at J; junction bases unmatched: 9. The CDR3 sequence: CASRGGGNENTQYF. In DNA form, the CDR3 reads TGTGCCAGCAGGGGCGGGGGGAATGAGAATACGCAGTATTTT.

This chain uses TRBV7-9 with TRBJ2-1, with 15 bases lining up with TRBD2. This CDR3 has 17 amino acids. V dropped 5 bases and J dropped 5; count of bases not matched to a gene: 7. The germline CDR1 and CDR2 sequences are SEHNR and FQNEAQ (reference sequence). CDR3 amino acids: CASSRTSGGVINNEQFF. CDR3 nucleotides: TGTGCCAGCAGCAGGACTAGCGGGGGGGTAATAAACAATGAGCAGTTCTTC.

This clone was observed a few times. The chain carries TRBV5-4 and TRBJ2-5; D is unclear. The germline V gene has CDR1 SGHNT and CDR2 YYREEE (reference sequence). V lost 4 bases and J lost 2, with 9 bases in between. There are 13 residues in the CDR3. CDR3 DNA sequence: TGTGCCAGCAGCAAAAACTTACAAGAGACCCAGTACTTC. It translates to CASSKNLQETQYF.

The rearrangement links TRBV19 to TRBJ2-1; 11 nucleotides match TRBD2. The V and J ends lost 1 base and 9 bases, in that order; junction bases with no gene match: 8. Germline lookup yields CDR1 LNHDA and CDR2 SQIVND (reference sequence). This CDR3 has 16 residues. DNA for the CDR3: TGTGCCAGTAGTATAGGTTTTAGCGGGGGGGCGGGTGAGCAGTTCTTC. Amino acids: CASSIGFSGGAGEQFF.

The chain is built from TRBV9 and TRBJ2-1; D assignment may be TRBD1 or TRBD2 (6 bases each). This CDR3 has 15 amino acids. Germline V gives CDR1 SGDLS, CDR2 YYNGEE. V lost 0 bases, J lost 8 bases, and 15 bases lay in between. The CDR3 DNA reads as TGTGCCAGCAGCGTAGGGGGGGCCAGAGTTCATGAGCAGTTCTTC. This gives the protein CASSVGGARVHEQFF.

The V gene is TRBV9, the J gene TRBJ1-5, with D perhaps TRBD1 (5 bases). Germline V gene data show CDR1 as SGDLS and CDR2 as YYNGEE. V lost 0 bases to trimming and J lost 7 bases, with 11 bases between them. CDR3 length: 14 residues. CDR3 bases: TGTGCCAGCAGCGTAGAGTCGAGGGGCCAGCCCCAGCATTTT. Encoded protein: CASSVESRGQPQHF.

V usage is TRBV24-1 and J usage is TRBJ2-2; 7 bases fit TRBD1. Per the germline V gene, CDR1 is KGHDR and CDR2 is SFDVKD. The CDR3 extends over 14 amino acids. Trimming at V came to 8 bases and at J to 5 bases, leaving 7 bases not matched to a gene. The CDR3 bases are TGTGCCACCAAAGGGGGCACAGGGACCGGGGAGCTGTTTTTT. Residues: CATKGGTGTGELFF.

The rearrangement joins TRBV4-3 to TRBJ1-1; D call uncertain. The CDR3 has 15 amino acids. V gave up 4 bases and J gave up 0 bases, with 12 bases separating them. Germline CDR1 reads LGHNA; CDR2 reads YSLEER. The CDR3 DNA is TGCGCCAGCAGCCCACACGCCGCGCTGAACACTGAAGCTTTCTTT. Translating it yields CASSPHAALNTEAFF.

The genes are TRBV6-6 and TRBJ1-1; 7 bases agree with TRBD1. V dropped 3 bases and J dropped 1; count of bases not matched to a gene: 5. CDR3 size: 15 residues. Germline assignment: CDR1 MNHNY and CDR2 SVGAGI (reference sequence). The CDR3 sequence is CASSYRGQENTEAFF. The CDR3 bases are TGTGCCAGCAGTTATCGTGGACAGGAGAACACTGAAGCTTTCTTT.

The V and J genes are TRBV30 and TRBJ1-2; 7 bases align to TRBD1. V was clipped by 3 bases and J by 8 bases; unmatched bases: 12. Germline V gene sequence: CDR1 GTSNPN, CDR2 SVGIG (reference sequence). This CDR3 has 14 residues. CDR3 bases: TGTGCCTGGAGCGCGGTAGGGGGCTTGGGAGGCTACACCTTC. Its translation is CAWSAVGGLGGYTF.

V and J are TRBV5-4 and TRBJ2-7, with a weak D call TRBD1 (5 bases). Germline V gene lookup returns CDR1 SGHNT and CDR2 YYREEE (reference sequence). Trimming shortened V by 7 bases and J by 1 base, and 24 bases separated the two germline ends. The length of the CDR3 is 17 residues. The CDR3 DNA follows: TGTGCCAGCTCCGAAGGGTTTATAGGGGTTACGTCCTACGAGCAGTACTTC. Translation: CASSEGFIGVTSYEQYF.

The chain carries TRBV27 and TRBJ2-5, with 7 nucleotides matching TRBD1. The CDR3 is 13 amino acids. The germline V gene has CDR1 MNHEY and CDR2 SMNVEV (reference sequence). The V and J ends lost 4 bases and 5 bases, in that order; junction bases with no gene match: 4. CDR3 nucleotides: TGTGCCAGCAGTTCCGACAGGGCGGAGACCCAGTACTTC. Its protein is CASSSDRAETQYF.

This CDR3 is CASSPLLTDGGGYTF. As DNA, the CDR3 is TGTGCCAGCAGCCCATTACTGACAGATGGTGGTGGCTACACCTTC. The chain couples TRBV7-9 to TRBJ1-2; the D gene is possibly TRBD1 (5 bases). The CDR3 runs to 15 residues. Trimming left V 5 bases short and J 7 bases short, with 20 bases between. Germline assignment: CDR1 SEHNR and CDR2 FQNEAQ (reference sequence).

The J gene is TRBJ1-5, the V gene TRBV5-1; no reliable D call. The CDR3 covers 14 residues. CDR1 SGHRS and CDR2 YFSETQ come from the germline V gene. Trimming removed 0 bases at V and 6 bases at J, with 10 bases between. The CDR3 spells CASSLAGSSQPQHF. The CDR3 DNA sequence: TGCGCCAGCAGCTTGGCCGGTTCGTCTCAGCCCCAGCATTTT.

The CDR3, as DNA: TGTGCCAGTAGTATGGAGCGGGGGAAACCGAGGAGCACAGATACGCAGTATTTT. This sequence encodes CASSMERGKPRSTDTQYF. The V and J genes are TRBV19 and TRBJ2-3; TRBD2 matches at 8 bases. The V gene's germline CDR1 is LNHDA and CDR2 SQIVND (reference sequence). The CDR3 is made up of 18 amino acids. V was pared by 3 bases and J by 0 bases, with 11 bases of the junction left unmatched.

This clone was detected once. The chain is built from TRBV12-3 or TRBV12-4 and TRBJ1-4; D ambiguous. CDR3 length: 13 residues. V was trimmed by 1 base and J by 8 bases, leaving 8 bases between them. CDR3 DNA sequence: TGTGCCAGCAGTTTAGACTCAGAGGAAAAACTGTTTTTT. It codes for CASSLDSEEKLFF.